Here is one T cell receptor beta chain with its context. Its target antigen remains unknown. Within one base of it there is no much larger clone, and no base qualities were kept. The CDR3 runs 14 amino acids, cysteine and phenylalanine included. The read is trimmed to its CDR3 DNA, 42 bases read in frame from base 1. CDR1 and CDR2 are read off the germline V gene (reference sequence) as DFQATT and SNEGSKA. V lost 6 bases and J lost 5 bases; the stretch between them is 17 bases long. Donors were around 37 systemically healthy Caucasian individuals from Russia aged 6 to 90 years. About 9.1 milliliters of peripheral blood were collected from each donor into EDTA-treated Vacutainer tubes. Ficoll-Paque density-gradient centrifugation was used to isolate PBMCs, with at least 6.5 million per sample. Total RNA, at least 6 micrograms per sample, was extracted from PBMCs with Trizol reagent. For every donor, an aliquot of PBMCs went through flow cytometry to measure the percentages of naive CD45RAhigh/CD27high T cells.

This sample was included in a study of blood T cells in healthy people across ages (dated by TCRdb to between 2015 and 2017). In the study overall: Template switching captured roughly one uniquely barcoded TCR beta cDNA molecule per two T cells in model experiments. To track age-related changes in TCR beta repertoire diversity, the study relied on deep sequencing normalized with unique cDNA molecular identifiers. The donors were split into four age groups: young (average about 15 years), middle-aged (more than 35), aged (over 55) and long-lived (under 85). To avoid experimental bias, donors of different ages were randomly spread across the sequencing lanes. For two donors (one aged 18 to 29 and one aged 80 or older), the study analyzed two additional independent replicas of 1 million unique cDNA reads from the same blood draw.

The investigation overall reported the following: Total diversity estimates from one million sequenced T cells were considered lower bounds and underestimates. The long-lived group showed more naive CD4+ T cells, fewer expanded clones and increased TCR diversity than the aged group, suggesting age selection. The CMV infection status of donors was not known, potentially confounding age-related changes in expanded clonotypes. Observed TCR beta diversity per million T cells fell roughly linearly with age, and a significant reduction was already apparent by age roughly 40. Since profiling was done on bulk unsorted PBMCs, naive and antigen-experienced compartments could not be conclusively compared. Observed TCR beta diversity correlated strongly with the percentage of naive T cells measured by flow cytometry.

Library generation was performed with 5' RACE. These reads were obtained on an Illumina HiSeq 2500. A second PCR of 7 to 11 cycles was performed with a sample-barcoded 5' primer and a J-beta primer mix. Each TCR beta cDNA molecule received a unique molecular identifier from a template-switch 5' adaptor carrying 12 random nucleotides. Each sample yielded at least 3 million CDR3-containing paired-end reads. All of the RNA was converted into first-strand cDNA using the Mint cDNA synthesis kit, with a TRBC-specific oligonucleotide serving as the primer. Following uracil-DNA glycosylase treatment, a first 18-cycle PCR with universal primers M1SS and BC2_uni_R was performed on all cDNA. The authors processed their data as follows. Normalization of each sample was performed by random selection of 1 million high-quality reads, each carrying a distinct molecular identifier. Instead of being binned into consensus sequences, reads with shared molecular identifiers were discarded. MiTCR, with a Q25 quality threshold and the strictest error-elimination algorithm, was used for CDR3 identification, clonotype clustering and error correction. A nonparametric unseen species model using Euler transformation provided a lower-bound estimate of total TCR beta diversity. Clones were called with MiXCR by TCRdb after fastp trimmed the public reads at Q25, and only in-frame beta chains were retained. Entries are consolidated by CDR3 protein sequence, retaining the most common genes and DNA. None of the V and J calls come from the authors' own analysis; TCRdb made them. Counted in this sample were 1.5 million to 2 million distinct CDR3 sequences; 49% of them appeared once. The ten largest clones capture roughly 2% of the sample.

Sequencing was performed on blood. The chain is made from TRBV20-1 and TRBJ2-1; a tentative D match to TRBD1 spans 5 bases. This receptor was identified in a woman in her 40s in good health. The sequenced DNA is TGCAGTGCCCCCAACTGGGGCCTGAACAATGAGCAGTTCTTC. This codes for CSAPNWGLNNEQFF.